Given below is one T cell receptor beta chain in context. The sample comes from a study of blood T cell repertoires in COVID-19. Study information: Sites in the United States, Italy and Spain provided acute and convalescent COVID-19 samples.

CDR3 length: 15 amino acids. CDR1 is SGHVS and CDR2 is FQNEAQ in the germline V gene. The V end was cut by 1 base, the J end by 10 bases, with 19 bases between. The method was immunoSEQ multiplex PCR; TCRdb's version includes in-frame clones alone and lacks a portion of them. The sample shows approximately 250,000 clones, 86% of them seen only once. Sequenced: peripheral blood. The chain recombines TRBV7-8 with TRBJ1-1; TRBD1 might be the D (6 bases). The TCR sequence derives from a man aged 25-45 years with active or convalescent COVID-19. CDR3 sequence reads: CASSLVTGGAVGAFF. In DNA form, the CDR3 reads TGTGCCAGCAGCTTAGTCACGGGGGGCGCCGTCGGAGCTTTCTTT.